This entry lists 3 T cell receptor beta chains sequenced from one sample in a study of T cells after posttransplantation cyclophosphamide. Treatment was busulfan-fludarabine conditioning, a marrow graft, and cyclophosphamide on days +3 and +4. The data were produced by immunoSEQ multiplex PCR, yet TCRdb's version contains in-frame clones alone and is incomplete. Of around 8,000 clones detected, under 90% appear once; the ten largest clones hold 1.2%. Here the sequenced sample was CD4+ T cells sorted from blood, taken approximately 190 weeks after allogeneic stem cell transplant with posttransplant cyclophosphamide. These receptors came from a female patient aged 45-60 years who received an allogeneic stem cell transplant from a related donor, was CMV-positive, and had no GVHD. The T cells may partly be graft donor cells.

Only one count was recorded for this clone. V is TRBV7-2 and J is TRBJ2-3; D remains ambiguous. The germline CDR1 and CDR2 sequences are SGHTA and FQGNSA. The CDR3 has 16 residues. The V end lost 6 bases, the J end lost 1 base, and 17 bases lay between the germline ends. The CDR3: CASSEFPVVGTDTQYF. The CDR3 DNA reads TGTGCCAGCAGTGAGTTCCCCGTCGTCGGCACAGATACGCAGTATTTT. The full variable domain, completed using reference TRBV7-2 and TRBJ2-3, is GAGVSQSPSNKVTEKGKDVELRCDPISGHTALYWYRQSLGQGLEFLIYFQGNSAPDKSGLPSDRFSAERTGGSVSTLTIQRTQQEDSAVYLCASSEFPVVGTDTQYFGPGTRLTVL.

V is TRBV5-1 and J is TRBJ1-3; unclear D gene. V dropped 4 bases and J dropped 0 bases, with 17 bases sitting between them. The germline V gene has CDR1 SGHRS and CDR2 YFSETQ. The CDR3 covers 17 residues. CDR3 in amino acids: CASSKDSFSSSGNTIYF. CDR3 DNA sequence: TGCGCCAGCAGCAAGGACTCTTTTTCTTCCTCTGGAAACACCATATATTTT.

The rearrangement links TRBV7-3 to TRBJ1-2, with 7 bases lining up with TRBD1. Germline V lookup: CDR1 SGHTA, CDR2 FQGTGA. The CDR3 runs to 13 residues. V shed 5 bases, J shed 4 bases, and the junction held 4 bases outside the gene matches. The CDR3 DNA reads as TGTGCCAGCAGCCCTCAGGGGGGCTATGGCTACACCTTC. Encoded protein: CASSPQGGYGYTF. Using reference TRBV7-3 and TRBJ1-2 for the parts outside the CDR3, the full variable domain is GAGVSQTPSNKVTEKGKYVELRCDPISGHTALYWYRQSLGQGPEFLIYFQGTGAADDSGLPNDRFFAVRPEGSVSTLKIQRTERGDSAVYLCASSPQGGYGYTFGSGTRLTVV.